This T cell receptor beta chain emerged from a study of blood T cells in healthy people across ages. Using a J-beta primer mix together with a sample-barcoded 5' primer, a second PCR was run for roughly 7 to 12 cycles. One entry per CDR3 protein results from TCRdb running MiXCR on the 5' RACE reads. This sample has about 1,500,000 distinct CDR3 sequences, with roughly 45% found just once. The CDR3 consists of 13 residues. The J segment lost 3 bases and the V segment lost 5 bases, leaving 6 bases of the junction unmatched. CDR1 is DFQATT and CDR2 is SNEGSKA in the germline V gene (reference sequence).

V gene TRBV20-1 combines with J gene TRBJ2-7, with 8 bases identical to TRBD1. Sequenced: blood. This clonotype was sampled from a woman aged 18-30 years in good health. The CDR3 spells CSASLDRDYEQYF. CDR3 DNA: TGCAGTGCTTCTTTGGACAGGGACTACGAGCAGTACTTC.